The clone carrying this TCR beta chain was counted a few times. Its antigen is still unknown. At one of its ends the junction is not consistent with the germline gene, which may arise from a read error. The data are from a study of vaccination and CD4 T cells after COVID-19. Study-level background: Two of the convalescents were Hispanic, and convalescents were six males and four females.

Cultured CD4+ T cell DNA underwent sequencing with the Oncomine TCR Beta short-read assay. TCRdb re-called the PCR reads through MiXCR, storing one row per CDR3 protein. Among 7,000 to 10,000 distinct CDR3 sequences, approximately 50% were seen once, and the ten largest hold 22%. The treatment: roughly 10-day PBMC culture with coronavirus spike peptide pools or control peptides (ViraFEST assay). Dates of PCR positivity, March to December 2020, preceded the US Alpha, Beta and Delta variants. Peptide pools at around 9.6 ug/ml, together with around 10 IU/ml IL-2, were added to cultures of around 2.2 million PBMCs per well. The CDR3 covers 17 residues. CDR1 is KGHSH and CDR2 is LQKENI in the germline V gene.

Material for sequencing was CD4+ T cells from blood, cultured in vitro. The clonotype comes from a human donor who had recovered from COVID-19. This rearrangement joins TRBV18 to TRBJ2-2; 8 positions match TRBD1. CDR3 protein: CASSLIGRDRNPGELFF. The CDR3, as DNA: TGTGCCAGCTCACTAATCGGCCGGGACAGGAACCCCGGGGAGCTGTTTTTT.